One and the same sample provided the 10 T cell receptor beta chains below, sequenced in a study of shared clonotypes between healthy human individuals. Libraries were prepared by immunoSEQ multiplex PCR; TCRdb keeps only in-frame clonotypes and omits some of them. The sample consists of hundreds of thousands of clones, approximately 96% of them appearing once. The naive CD8 population came from CD45RO-negative cells selected for CCR7, without terminally differentiated effector memory CD45RA+ cells. The sequenced sample was naive CD8+ T cells sorted from blood. Receptors originate from a young woman in good health.

The chain joins TRBV27 to TRBJ2-1; 7 bases map to TRBD1. The CDR3 loop spans 15 amino acids. CDR1 and CDR2 (germline): MNHEY, SMNVEV (reference sequence). V lost 0 bases, J lost 8 bases, and 7 bases stayed unmatched. CDR3 protein: CASSLSPTGFDEQFF. In DNA form, the CDR3 reads TGTGCCAGCAGTTTATCCCCGACAGGGTTCGATGAGCAGTTCTTC.

The rearrangement links TRBV14 to TRBJ2-5; no clear D. This CDR3 comprises 13 residues. The V gene's germline CDR1 is SGHDN and CDR2 FVKESK. V lost 0 bases to trimming and J lost 5 bases, with 7 bases between them. The CDR3: CASSQEEWETQYF. CDR3 nucleotides: TGTGCCAGCAGCCAAGAGGAATGGGAGACCCAGTACTTC.

The chain links TRBV6-7 to TRBJ2-7, with 10 bases fitting TRBD2. TRBV6-7 is annotated as an ORF whose role is uncertain. The V gene end was trimmed by 0 bases and the J gene end by 5 bases; junction bases not matched to a gene: 7. This CDR3 is 16 amino acids long. The CDR3 DNA follows: TGTGCCAGCAGTTACTCCCCTCTAGCGGGAGCCCACGAGCAGTACTTC. Its protein is CASSYSPLAGAHEQYF.

The chain joins TRBV6-1 to TRBJ2-3; D gene unclear. The germline gives CDR1 MNHNS, CDR2 SASEGT. Between the trimmed V and J ends, which lost 2 bases and 5 bases, there was a span of 11 bases. CDR3 length: 14 residues. The CDR3 DNA is TGTGCCAGCAGTGAATTGGGATCTGGAGATACGCAGTATTTT. Translated, it gives CASSELGSGDTQYF.

The CDR3 region is CASNQENTEAFF. The CDR3 DNA follows: TGTGCCAGCAATCAGGAGAACACTGAAGCTTTCTTT. The rearrangement links TRBV28 to TRBJ1-1; D ambiguous. Germline V lookup: CDR1 MDHEN, CDR2 SYDVKM. This CDR3 comprises 12 residues. Trimming shortened V by 7 bases and J by 1 base, and 7 bases separated the two germline ends.

The chain joins TRBV6-5 to TRBJ1-6, with D perhaps matching TRBD1 (5 bases). V was pared by 10 bases and J by 4 bases, with 14 bases between. CDR1 and CDR2 from the germline V gene are MNHEY and SVGAGI. This CDR3 contains 14 residues. CDR3: CATNRDGYNSPLHF. The CDR3 nucleotides read TGTGCCACCAATAGGGACGGGTATAATTCACCCCTCCACTTT.

This clone has a single count. The CDR3 reads CASSLEAFLETQYF. The CDR3 DNA follows: TGTGCCAGCAGCTTAGAAGCATTTTTGGAGACCCAGTACTTC. This chain connects TRBV7-8 to TRBJ2-5; D not certain. The germline V gene encodes CDR1 SGHVS and CDR2 FQNEAQ. This CDR3 spans 14 amino acids. The V gene lost 1 base and the J gene lost 5 bases, with 11 bases spanning the gap.

The chain uses TRBV15 and TRBJ2-3; TRBD1 might be the D (6 bases). Germline CDR1 is LNHNV and CDR2 is YYDKDF (reference sequence). Trimming cost V 3 bases and J 3 bases, with 16 bases left between them. The CDR3 loop spans 16 amino acids. The CDR3 DNA reads TGTGCCACCAGCAGTTGGGACACCGCAAGTACAGATACGCAGTATTTT. This gives the protein CATSSWDTASTDTQYF.

This clone was counted a single time. The V gene is TRBV6-1, the J gene TRBJ1-5; D might be TRBD1 (6 bases). In germline, CDR1 is MNHNS, CDR2 SASEGT. CDR3 length equals 15 residues. The V end lost 10 bases, the J end lost 0 bases, and 16 bases lay between the germline ends. The CDR3 here is CATWAGAYSNQPQHF. The CDR3 nucleotides read TGTGCCACCTGGGCAGGGGCCTATAGCAATCAGCCCCAGCATTTT.

The rearrangement joins TRBV28 to TRBJ1-6; D is perhaps TRBD1 (6 bases). Trimming stripped 4 bases from V and 9 bases from J, with 16 bases between. CDR3 size: 15 residues. Germline V lookup: CDR1 MDHEN, CDR2 SYDVKM. The CDR3 nucleotides read TGTGCCAGCAGTTCCACAGGGAAACGGGTTTCACCCCTCCACTTT. Translation gives CASSSTGKRVSPLHF. The complete variable domain, with remaining parts taken from reference TRBV28 and TRBJ1-6, reads DVKVTQSSRYLVKRTGEKVFLECVQDMDHENMFWYRQDPGLGLRLIYFSYDVKMKEKGDIPEGYSVSREKKERFSLILESASTNQTSMYLCASSSTGKRVSPLHFGNGTRLTVT.